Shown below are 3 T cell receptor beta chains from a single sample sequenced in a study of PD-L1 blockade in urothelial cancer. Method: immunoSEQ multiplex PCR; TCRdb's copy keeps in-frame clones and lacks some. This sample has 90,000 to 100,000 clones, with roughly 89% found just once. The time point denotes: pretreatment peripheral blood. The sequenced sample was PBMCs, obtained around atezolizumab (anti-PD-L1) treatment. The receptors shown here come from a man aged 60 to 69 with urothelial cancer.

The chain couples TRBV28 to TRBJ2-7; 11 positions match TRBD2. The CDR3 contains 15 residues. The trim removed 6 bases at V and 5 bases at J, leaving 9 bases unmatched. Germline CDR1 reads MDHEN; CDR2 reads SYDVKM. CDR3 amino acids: CASRSELAGDHEQYF. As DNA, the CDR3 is TGTGCCAGCAGATCTGAACTAGCGGGAGACCACGAGCAGTACTTC.

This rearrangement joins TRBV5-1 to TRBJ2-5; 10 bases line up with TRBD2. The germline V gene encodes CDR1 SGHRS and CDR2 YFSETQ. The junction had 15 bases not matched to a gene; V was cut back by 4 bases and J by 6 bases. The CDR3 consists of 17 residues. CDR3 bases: TGCGCCAGCAGCCCCCTCCCGGAAGCGGGGGGGCCGAAGACCCAGTACTTC. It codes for CASSPLPEAGGPKTQYF.

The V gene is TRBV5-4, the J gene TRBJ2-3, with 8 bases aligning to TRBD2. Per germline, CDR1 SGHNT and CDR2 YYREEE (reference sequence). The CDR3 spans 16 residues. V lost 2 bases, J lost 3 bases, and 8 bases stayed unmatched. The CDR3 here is CASSLASGGGTDTQYF. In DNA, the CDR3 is TGTGCCAGCAGCTTAGCCAGCGGGGGAGGTACAGATACGCAGTATTTT. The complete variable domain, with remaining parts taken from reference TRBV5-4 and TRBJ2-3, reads ETGVTQSPTHLIKTRGQQVTLRCSSQSGHNTVSWYQQALGQGPQFIFQYYREEENGRGNFPPRFSGLQFPNYSSELNVNALELDDSALYLCASSLASGGGTDTQYFGPGTRLTVL.